This passage covers 16 T cell receptor beta chains from one sample sequenced in a study of monozygotic twins with inflammatory bowel disease. Reanalyzing the 5' RACE reads, TCRdb keeps one entry per CDR3 protein, without DNA. This listing includes approximately 400,000 distinct CDR3 sequences. The source material was blood. The receptor set was obtained from a human donor with ulcerative colitis or Crohn's disease, or a healthy co-twin of an affected twin (not recorded which).

The rearrangement links TRBV6-5 to TRBJ1-4; TCRdb proposes TRBD1, but this gene call is untestable without DNA. This CDR3 region has 14 residues. CDR1 is MNHEY, CDR2 SVGAGI, per germline. CDR3 amino acids: CASSLQVGFEKLFF.

J is TRBJ2-3 and V is TRBV5-1; TCRdb picks TRBD1, but there is no DNA to check that call. CDR1 SGHRS and CDR2 YFSETQ come from the germline V gene. The CDR3 loop spans 16 amino acids. The CDR3 region is CASSLGTGGNTDTQYF.

CDR3 in amino acids: CASSSEGTSWDTQYF. This sequence joins TRBV7-6 and TRBJ2-3; there is no DNA to check the TCRdb D call of TRBD2. Germline V gene data show CDR1 as SGHVS and CDR2 as FNYEAQ. The length of the CDR3 is 15 residues.

This rearrangement joins TRBV6-2 or TRBV6-3 to TRBJ2-7; TCRdb proposes TRBD2, but this gene call is untestable without DNA. Looked up from germline, CDR1 is MNHEY and CDR2 is SVGEGT. The CDR3 is 15 residues long. CDR3 sequence reads: CASSYPQSGNYEQYF.

The chain links TRBV29-1 to TRBJ1-5; no DNA is available, so the TRBD1 call from TCRdb remains unchecked. The germline V gene has CDR1 SQVTM and CDR2 ANQGSEA. The CDR3 has 13 amino acids. Here the CDR3 reads CSGRDSFNQPQHF. The whole variable domain, filled in from reference TRBV29-1 and TRBJ1-5, reads SAVISQKPSRDICQRGTSLTIQCQVDSQVTMMFWYRQQPGQSLTLIATANQGSEATYESGFVIDKFPISRPNLTFSTLTVSNMSPEDSSIYLCSGRDSFNQPQHFGDGTRLSIL.

The chain uses TRBV20-1 and TRBJ2-1; TCRdb reports TRBD2, a call that lacks DNA to check it against. Germline V gene lookup returns CDR1 DFQATT and CDR2 SNEGSKA (reference sequence). This CDR3 spans 16 amino acids. CDR3 in amino acids: CSALKGSGGAFDEQFF.

The chain is built from TRBV12-3 or TRBV12-4 and TRBJ2-7; checking the TCRdb D call of TRBD2 is not possible without DNA. This CDR3 is built from 13 residues. The CDR3 is CASSYPPSDEQYF.

V usage is TRBV27 and J usage is TRBJ2-7; lacking DNA, the TRBD1 call made by TCRdb goes unchecked. Germline loops: CDR1 MNHEY, CDR2 SMNVEV (reference sequence). The CDR3 is 14 residues long. The CDR3 region is CASSPSPGGYEQYF.

The rearrangement uses TRBV20-1 and TRBJ2-1; TCRdb proposes TRBD1, but this gene call is untestable without DNA. Germline V gene data show CDR1 as DFQATT and CDR2 as SNEGSKA (reference sequence). The CDR3 is 15 residues long. The CDR3 is CSASGAGVLYNEQFF.

V is TRBV20-1 and J is TRBJ2-7. Germline V lookup: CDR1 DFQATT, CDR2 SNEGSKA (reference sequence). The CDR3 is 15 residues long. The chain's CDR3 is CSARDRRQATYEQYF.

The V gene is TRBV6-2 or TRBV6-3, the J gene TRBJ1-5. This CDR3 contains 17 residues. Looked up from germline, CDR1 is MNHEY and CDR2 is SVGEGT. CDR3 amino acids: CASSYDETLDSNQPQHF.

The J gene is TRBJ2-7, the V gene TRBV5-1. The CDR3 sequence is 14 residues long. Germline CDR1 is SGHRS and CDR2 is YFSETQ. This chain's CDR3 is CASSGKNGAYEQYF. Full variable domain (missing parts from reference TRBV5-1 and TRBJ2-7): KAGVTQTPRYLIKTRGQQVTLSCSPISGHRSVSWYQQTPGQGLQFLFEYFSETQRNKGNFPGRFSGRQFSNSRSEMNVSTLELGDSALYLCASSGKNGAYEQYFGPGTRLTVT.

The rearrangement uses TRBV6-5 and TRBJ1-2. This CDR3 has 13 residues. The germline CDR1 and CDR2 sequences are MNHEY and SVGAGI. The CDR3 is CASSPGRAYGYTF.

V usage is TRBV6-5 and J usage is TRBJ1-3. Per germline, CDR1 MNHEY and CDR2 SVGAGI. CDR3 length: 15 amino acids. Here the CDR3 reads CASSLRGLGLNTIYF.

The chain carries TRBV20-1 and TRBJ2-5; TCRdb reports TRBD2, a call that lacks DNA to check it against. The CDR3 is 16 amino acids. CDR1 is DFQATT, CDR2 SNEGSKA, per germline (reference sequence). CDR3 sequence: CSARTRTSGLPETQYF.

V and J are TRBV30 and TRBJ1-3. Germline loops: CDR1 GTSNPN, CDR2 SVGIG (reference sequence). The CDR3 totals 14 residues. CDR3 amino acids: CASSGLSHGDTIYF.